The 22 T cell receptor beta chains in this list originate from one sample, sequenced in a study of tumor and adjacent non-tumor tissue in lung cancer. A modified ARM-PCR protocol with three rounds of nested PCR amplified TCRbeta. TCRdb used MiXCR to reprocess the multiplex PCR reads, holding one entry per CDR3 protein. The data contain 110,000 or so distinct CDR3 sequences, more than 60% of them singletons. The template was RNA from unsorted bulk tissue. Sequencing was done on a sample of lung tumor tissue. The source of these receptors is a woman aged 55-70 years with non-small cell lung cancer.

About this clonotype itself: As the CDR3 is not closed by the conserved phenylalanine or tryptophan, this likely results from a read error. The chain uses TRBV28 and TRBJ2-1; 9 nucleotides match TRBD1. CDR3 size: 15 residues. The germline V gene encodes CDR1 MDHEN and CDR2 SYDVKM. V lost 6 bases, J lost 5 bases, and 8 bases stayed unmatched. CDR3 sequence reads: CASRKTGGAHNEQFI. DNA of the CDR3: TGTGCCAGCAGGAAAACAGGGGGCGCGCACAATGAGCAGTTCATC.

J is TRBJ1-5 and V is TRBV4-3; no firm D call. This CDR3 contains 14 residues. The V gene's germline CDR1 is LGHNA and CDR2 YSLEER. The CDR3, as DNA: TGCACCAACAGCCAAGATCGTGGCAATCAGCCTCAACATTTT. Translating it yields CTNSQDRGNQPQHF.

Remarks on this clonotype: Germline is not matched at one junction end, which may reflect a read error. The rearrangement joins TRBV19 to TRBJ1-3; D gene uncertain. The CDR3 sequence is 11 residues long. Germline V lookup: CDR1 LNHDA, CDR2 SQIVND (reference sequence). As DNA, the CDR3 is TGTTCCAGTTACTCTCGAAACACCATATATTTT. Amino acids: CSSYSRNTIYF.

Points on this clonotype: One base away lies a much larger clone, so this may be a sequencing read error. The V and J genes are TRBV11-2 and TRBJ1-3; D is ambiguous. The CDR3 contains 14 residues. Germline V gives CDR1 SGHAT, CDR2 FQNNGV. V lost 7 bases and J lost 0, with 10 bases in between. The CDR3 nucleotides read TGTGCCAGCATCTCCCCAGCCTCTGGAAACACCATATATTTT. Translated, it gives CASISPASGNTIYF.

The table lists this clonotype with many counts. The chain recombines TRBV29-1 with TRBJ2-7; 8 bases match TRBD1. CDR1 and CDR2 from the germline V gene are SQVTM and ANQGSEA. The CDR3 extends over 16 amino acids. J gave up 0 bases and V 1 base, and 8 bases lay outside the gene matches. The CDR3 DNA sequence: TGCAGCGTTGAAGGCGGACAGGGATACAGCTCCTACGAGCAGTACTTC. Encoded protein: CSVEGGQGYSSYEQYF.

Concerning this clonotype itself: A read error may account for a junction end that differs from germline. V gene TRBV11-2 combines with J gene TRBJ2-4; TRBD2 aligns across 9 bases. The CDR3 loop spans 15 amino acids. The germline V gene has CDR1 SGHAT and CDR2 FQNNGV. The CDR3, as DNA: TGTGCCATCAGCCCCCGAACTAGCGGGAAAAACATTCAGTACTTC. The encoded protein is CAISPRTSGKNIQYF.

V is TRBV7-8 and J is TRBJ1-1; D is undetermined. Trimming shortened V by 8 bases and J by 0 bases, and 13 bases separated the two germline ends. Germline CDR1 reads SGHVS; CDR2 reads FQNEAQ. This CDR3 region has 14 residues. The CDR3 region has the DNA TGTGCCAGCGGAAGTCGGGGAGTGAACACTGAAGCTTTCTTT. It translates to CASGSRGVNTEAFF.

Remarks on this clonotype: It may be a read error: a sequence one base away is much more abundant. The CDR3 nucleotides read TGTGCCGCCAGTGATACCGGGGCCCAAGAGACCCAGTACTTC. Translation: CAASDTGAQETQYF. The V gene is TRBV24-1, the J gene TRBJ2-5; perhaps D is TRBD1 or TRBD2 (5 bases each). The germline CDR1 and CDR2 sequences are KGHDR and SFDVKD. The CDR3 loop spans 14 amino acids.

Of note for this clonotype: The junction departs from the called germline gene at one end, perhaps through a read error. The V gene is TRBV11-2, the J gene TRBJ1-2; D possibly corresponds to TRBD1 (5 bases). This CDR3 is 13 amino acids long. The germline gives CDR1 SGHAT, CDR2 FQNNGV. The CDR3 spells CARSLESGSGYTF. The CDR3 nucleotides read TGTGCCAGAAGCTTAGAGTCAGGGAGTGGCTACACCTTC.

Details on this clonotype: Germline is not matched at one junction end, which may reflect a read error. The gene calls are TRBV11-3 and TRBJ2-1; TRBD2 matches at 12 bases. The CDR3 loop spans 17 amino acids. Germline lookup yields CDR1 SGHNT and CDR2 YENEEA. The CDR3 DNA reads as TGTGCTAGCAGCTTAGAGTTGACTAGCGGGAGTCACAGTGAGCAGTTTTTC. Amino acid sequence: CASSLELTSGSHSEQFF.

As regards this clonotype: The junction does not match germline at one end; this may be a read error. J is TRBJ2-2 and V is TRBV11-1; 12 nucleotides line up with TRBD2. The CDR3 extends over 17 amino acids. Germline CDR1 is SGHAT and CDR2 is FQDESV (reference sequence). CDR3 DNA: TGTGTCAGCAGCCCGCGACTAGCGGGAGAATCCGTCGGGGAGCTGTTTTTT. Translated: CVSSPRLAGESVGELFF.

In the case of this clonotype: Germline is not matched at one junction end, which may reflect a read error. V and J are TRBV20-1 and TRBJ2-2; tentative D call: TRBD2 (5 bases). The length of the CDR3 is 14 residues. Germline V gene lookup returns CDR1 DFQATT and CDR2 SNEGSKA (reference sequence). For the CDR3, the DNA is TGCAGTGCTTCCAGCTCTACCGACACCGGGGAGCCGTTTTTT. This codes for CSASSSTDTGEPFF.

This clonotype occurred once. Germline is not matched at one junction end, which may reflect a read error. The rearrangement uses TRBV11-3 and TRBJ1-1, with D unresolved. The CDR3 is 15 amino acids. Germline CDR1 SGHNT, CDR2 YENEEA. The CDR3 sequence: CANSLDSGRGNEALF. Here the CDR3 DNA reads TGTGCCAACAGCTTAGATTCGGGGAGAGGAAATGAAGCTTTATTT.

This clonotype was observed a handful of times. V and J are TRBV11-2 and TRBJ2-7; tentatively, D is TRBD2 (5 bases). Germline lookup yields CDR1 SGHAT and CDR2 FQNNGV. Trimming took off 9 bases at V and 6 bases at J, with 15 bases between the two ends. The CDR3 contains 12 residues. The CDR3 coding sequence is TGTGCCAGTAGCGCGGACCGCTGCGAGCAGTACTTC. This sequence encodes CASSADRCEQYF.

Turning to this clonotype: A much more abundant neighbour one base away suggests this may be a read error. CDR3 sequence reads: CASRSERGRSPLHF. DNA for the CDR3: TGTGCCAGCAGATCGGAAAGGGGACGTTCACCCCTCCACTTT. The chain carries TRBV6-5 and TRBJ1-6; maybe TRBD1 (5 bases). Deletions cut 6 bases from V and 9 bases from J, with 15 bases between. Germline-derived CDR1 and CDR2 are MNHEY and SVGAGI. CDR3 length equals 14 residues.

This clonotype was picked up many times. The J gene is TRBJ1-5, the V gene TRBV6-1; no definite D call. This CDR3 is built from 15 residues. Germline V gene lookup returns CDR1 MNHNS and CDR2 SASEGT. Trimming left V 8 bases short and J 5 bases short, with 19 bases between. CDR3 amino acids: CASAVSATDYQPQHF. CDR3 sequence (DNA): TGTGCCAGCGCGGTATCCGCGACCGACTATCAGCCCCAGCATTTT.

Details on this clonotype: Possible read error: a much larger clone is one base away. The chain employs TRBV6-2 or TRBV6-3 and TRBJ1-5; 7 nucleotides line up with TRBD1. V lost 6 bases and J lost 6; bases outside the gene matches: 11. Germline CDR1 MNHEY, CDR2 SVGEGT. The CDR3 is made up of 15 amino acids. The CDR3, as DNA: TGTGCCAGCAGAACACAGGGGTTCAACAGTCAGCCCCAGCATTTT. This codes for CASRTQGFNSQPQHF.

A note on this clonotype: This is likely a read error, given that the CDR3 carries no conserved phenylalanine or tryptophan at its end. The rearrangement uses TRBV4-3 and TRBJ2-3, with D unclear. The V gene's germline CDR1 is LGHNA and CDR2 YSLEER. The CDR3 length is 15 residues. The CDR3 loop is CASSQESERADAQYY. The CDR3 nucleotides are TGCGCCAGCAGCCAAGAGAGCGAGAGAGCAGATGCGCAGTATTAT.

On this clonotype: Relative to the germline gene, one junction end is altered; a read error may explain this. This chain connects TRBV4-1 to TRBJ1-3, with a tentative D call TRBD1 (5 bases). The CDR3 extends over 16 amino acids. Germline values: CDR1 MGHRA, CDR2 YSYEKL. For the CDR3, the DNA is TGCGCCAGCAGCCAAGTTGCCCAGGGTATTGGAAACGCCATATATTTT. As protein: CASSQVAQGIGNAIYF.

As regards this clonotype: A read error may account for a junction end that differs from germline. This chain joins TRBV29-1 and TRBJ2-3; TRBD1 matches 10 bases. The CDR3 covers 15 residues. The germline V gene has CDR1 SQVTM and CDR2 ANQGSEA. This CDR3 is CSIEVRDRGTDTHHF. The DNA of the CDR3 is TGCAGCATTGAAGTAAGGGACAGGGGAACAGATACGCATCATTTT.

Note on this clonotype: A much larger clone differs by one base, so this may be a read error. The gene calls are TRBV20-1 and TRBJ2-4; no clear D gene. V lost 4 bases and J 3 bases, leaving 16 bases between the germline ends. The germline CDR1 and CDR2 sequences are DFQATT and SNEGSKA (reference sequence). This CDR3 region has 15 residues. Here the CDR3 DNA reads TGCAGTGCTATAGACGACCAGATCGGCAAAAACATTCAGTACTTC. Translating gives CSAIDDQIGKNIQYF.

With respect to this clonotype: At one of its ends the junction is not consistent with the germline gene, which may arise from a read error. V usage is TRBV4-3 and J usage is TRBJ1-1; D not resolved. Germline lookup yields CDR1 LGHNA and CDR2 YSLEER. The CDR3 extends over 13 amino acids. CDR3 sequence (DNA): TGCGCCGGCAGCCAAGAAATGGAAACTGAAGCTTCCTTT. Encoded protein: CAGSQEMETEASF.